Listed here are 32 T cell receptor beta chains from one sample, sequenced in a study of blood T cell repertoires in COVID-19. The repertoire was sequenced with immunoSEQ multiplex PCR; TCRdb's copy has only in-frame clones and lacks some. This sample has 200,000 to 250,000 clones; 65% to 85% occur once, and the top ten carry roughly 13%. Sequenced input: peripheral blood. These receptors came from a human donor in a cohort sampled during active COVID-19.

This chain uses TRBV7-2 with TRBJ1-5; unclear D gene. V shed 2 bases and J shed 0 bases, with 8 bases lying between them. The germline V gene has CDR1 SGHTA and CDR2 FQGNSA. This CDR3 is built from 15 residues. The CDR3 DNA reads TGTGCCAGCAGCTTATATCCAGGTAGCAATCAGCCCCAGCATTTT. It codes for CASSLYPGSNQPQHF.

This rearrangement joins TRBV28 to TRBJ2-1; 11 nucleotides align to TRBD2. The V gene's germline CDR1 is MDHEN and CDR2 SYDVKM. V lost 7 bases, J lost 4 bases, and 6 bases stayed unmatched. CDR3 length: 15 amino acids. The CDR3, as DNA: TGTGCCAGCAATCCTAGCGGGAGGAGATACAATGAGCAGTTCTTC. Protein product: CASNPSGRRYNEQFF.

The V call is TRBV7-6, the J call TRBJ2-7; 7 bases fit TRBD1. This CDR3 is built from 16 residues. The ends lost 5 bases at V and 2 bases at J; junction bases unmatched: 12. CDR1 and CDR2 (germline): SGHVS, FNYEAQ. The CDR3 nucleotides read TGTGCCAGCAGCCTAACTCAGGGGGATGGGGCCTACGAGCAGTACTTC. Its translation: CASSLTQGDGAYEQYF.

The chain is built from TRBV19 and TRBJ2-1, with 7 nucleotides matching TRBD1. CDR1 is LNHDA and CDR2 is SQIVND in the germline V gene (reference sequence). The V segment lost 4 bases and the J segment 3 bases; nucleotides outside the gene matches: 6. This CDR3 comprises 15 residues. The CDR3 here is CASSTPGQFYNEQFF. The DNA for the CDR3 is TGTGCCAGTAGTACCCCGGGACAGTTCTACAATGAGCAGTTCTTC.

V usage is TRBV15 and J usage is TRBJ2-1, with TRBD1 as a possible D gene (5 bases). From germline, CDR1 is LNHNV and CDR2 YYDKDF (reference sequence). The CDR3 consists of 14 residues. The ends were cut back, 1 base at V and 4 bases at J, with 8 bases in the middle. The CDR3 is CATSRATDYNEQFF. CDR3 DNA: TGTGCCACCAGCAGAGCGACAGATTACAATGAGCAGTTCTTC.

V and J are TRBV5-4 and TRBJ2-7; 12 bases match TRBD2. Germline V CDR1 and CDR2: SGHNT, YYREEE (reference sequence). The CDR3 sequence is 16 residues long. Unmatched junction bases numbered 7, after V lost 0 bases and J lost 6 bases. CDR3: CASSLAGLAGNREQYF. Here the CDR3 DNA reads TGTGCCAGCAGCTTGGCCGGACTAGCGGGAAATCGCGAGCAGTACTTC.

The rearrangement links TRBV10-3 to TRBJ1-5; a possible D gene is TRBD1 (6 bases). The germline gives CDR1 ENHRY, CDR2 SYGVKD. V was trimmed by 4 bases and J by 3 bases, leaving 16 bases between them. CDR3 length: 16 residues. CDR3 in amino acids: CAISAQGSGDNQPQHF. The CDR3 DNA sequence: TGTGCCATCAGTGCACAGGGATCTGGGGACAATCAGCCCCAGCATTTT.

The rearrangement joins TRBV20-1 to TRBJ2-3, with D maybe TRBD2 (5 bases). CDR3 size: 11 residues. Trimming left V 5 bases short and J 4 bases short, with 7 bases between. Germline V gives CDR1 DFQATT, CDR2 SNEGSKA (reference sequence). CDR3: CSAAGPDTQYF. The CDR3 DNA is TGCAGTGCTGCGGGCCCAGATACGCAGTATTTT.

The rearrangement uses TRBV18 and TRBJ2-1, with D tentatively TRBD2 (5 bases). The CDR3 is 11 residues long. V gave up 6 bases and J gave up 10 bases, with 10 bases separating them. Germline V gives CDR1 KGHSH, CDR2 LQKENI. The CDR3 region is CASSEGEEQFF. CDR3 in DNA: TGTGCCAGCTCCGAGGGAGAGGAGCAGTTCTTC. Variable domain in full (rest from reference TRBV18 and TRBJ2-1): NAGVMQNPRHLVRRRGQEARLRCSPMKGHSHVYWYRQLPEEGLKFMVYLQKENIIDESGMPKERFSAEFPKEGPSILRIQQVVRGDSAAYFCASSEGEEQFFGPGTRLTVL.

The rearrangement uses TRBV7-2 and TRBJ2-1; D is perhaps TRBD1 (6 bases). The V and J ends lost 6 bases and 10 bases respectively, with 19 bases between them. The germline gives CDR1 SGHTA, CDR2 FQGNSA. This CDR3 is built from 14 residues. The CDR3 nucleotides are TGTGCCAGCAGTTCAGGGGTGGGGAGTATGGAGCAGTTCTTC. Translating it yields CASSSGVGSMEQFF.

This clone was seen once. CDR3 sequence: CASSIRQGLIEKLFF. For the CDR3, the DNA is TGTGCCAGTAGTATTAGACAGGGGTTGATTGAAAAACTGTTTTTT. J is TRBJ1-4 and V is TRBV19; 8 bases match TRBD1. This CDR3 region has 15 residues. Germline V gives CDR1 LNHDA, CDR2 SQIVND (reference sequence). With 3 bases clipped from V and 7 bases from J, the junction kept 7 bases outside the gene matches.

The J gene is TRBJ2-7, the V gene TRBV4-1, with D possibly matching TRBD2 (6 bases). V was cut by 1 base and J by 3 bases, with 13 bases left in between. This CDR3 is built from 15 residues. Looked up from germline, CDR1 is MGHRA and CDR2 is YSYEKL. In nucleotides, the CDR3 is TGCGCCAGCAGCCAAGGCCCGGGGGAGTACTACGAGCAGTACTTC. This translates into CASSQGPGEYYEQYF.

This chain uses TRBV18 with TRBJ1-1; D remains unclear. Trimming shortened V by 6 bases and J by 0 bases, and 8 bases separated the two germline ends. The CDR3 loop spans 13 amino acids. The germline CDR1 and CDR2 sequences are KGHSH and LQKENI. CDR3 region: CASSPQMNTEAFF. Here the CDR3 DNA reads TGTGCCAGCTCGCCCCAGATGAACACTGAAGCTTTCTTT. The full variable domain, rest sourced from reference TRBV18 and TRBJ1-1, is NAGVMQNPRHLVRRRGQEARLRCSPMKGHSHVYWYRQLPEEGLKFMVYLQKENIIDESGMPKERFSAEFPKEGPSILRIQQVVRGDSAAYFCASSPQMNTEAFFGQGTRLTVV.

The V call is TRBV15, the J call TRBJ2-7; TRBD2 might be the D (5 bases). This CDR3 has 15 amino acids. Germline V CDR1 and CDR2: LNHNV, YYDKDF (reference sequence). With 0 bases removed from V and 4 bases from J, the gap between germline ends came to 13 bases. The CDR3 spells CATSRDRGSVYEQYF. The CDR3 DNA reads TGTGCCACCAGCAGAGATCGGGGTTCGGTGTACGAGCAGTACTTC.

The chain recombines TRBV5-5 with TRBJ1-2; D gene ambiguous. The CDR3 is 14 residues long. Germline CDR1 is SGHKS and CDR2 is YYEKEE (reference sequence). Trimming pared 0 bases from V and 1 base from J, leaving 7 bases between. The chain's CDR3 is CASSLGRFNYGYTF. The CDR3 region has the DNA TGTGCCAGCAGCTTGGGCAGATTTAACTATGGCTACACCTTC.

CDR3 in DNA: TGTGCCAGCAGTGGACTTAGTTATGGCTACACCTTC. It translates to CASSGLSYGYTF. The rearrangement links TRBV28 to TRBJ1-2; D remains ambiguous. Germline CDR1 reads MDHEN; CDR2 reads SYDVKM. Trimming removed 5 bases from V and 5 bases from J, with 9 bases in between. The CDR3 runs 12 residues.

The CDR3 DNA reads as TGTGCCAGTAGTCCTCACCGGGACAGCCTGAACACTGAAGCTTTCTTT. This encodes CASSPHRDSLNTEAFF. The rearrangement joins TRBV19 to TRBJ1-1, with 7 bases identical to TRBD1. Losses at the gene ends were 5 bases for V and 0 bases for J; bases not matched to a gene: 9. The CDR3 covers 16 residues. CDR1 is LNHDA, CDR2 SQIVND, per germline (reference sequence).

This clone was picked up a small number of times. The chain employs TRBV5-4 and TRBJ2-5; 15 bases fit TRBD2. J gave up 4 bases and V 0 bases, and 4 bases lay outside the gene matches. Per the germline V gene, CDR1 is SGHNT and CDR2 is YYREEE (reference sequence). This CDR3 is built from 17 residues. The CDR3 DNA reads TGTGCCAGCAGCTTGGAACCGGGACTAGCGGGGGGAGAGACCCAGTACTTC. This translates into CASSLEPGLAGGETQYF.

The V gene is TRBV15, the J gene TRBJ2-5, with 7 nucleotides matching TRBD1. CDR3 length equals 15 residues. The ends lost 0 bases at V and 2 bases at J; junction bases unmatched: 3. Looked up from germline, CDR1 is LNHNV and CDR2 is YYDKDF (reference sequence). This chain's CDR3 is CATSRDRTGQETQYF. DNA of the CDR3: TGTGCCACCAGCAGAGATCGGACAGGACAAGAGACCCAGTACTTC.

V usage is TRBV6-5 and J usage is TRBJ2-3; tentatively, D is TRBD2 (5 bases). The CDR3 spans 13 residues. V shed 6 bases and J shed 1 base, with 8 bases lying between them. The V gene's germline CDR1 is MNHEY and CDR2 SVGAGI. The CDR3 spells CASRGSGTDTQYF. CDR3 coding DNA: TGTGCCAGCAGAGGTAGCGGCACAGATACGCAGTATTTT.

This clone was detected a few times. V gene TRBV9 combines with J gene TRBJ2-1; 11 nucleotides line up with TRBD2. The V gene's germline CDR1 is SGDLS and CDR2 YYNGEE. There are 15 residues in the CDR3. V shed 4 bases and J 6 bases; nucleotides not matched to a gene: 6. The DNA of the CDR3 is TGTGCCAGCAGCATTACTAGCGGGGGAGGCAATGAGCAGTTCTTC. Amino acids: CASSITSGGGNEQFF.

The CDR3 loop is CASSHVTGSNYGYTF. CDR3 DNA sequence: TGCGCCAGCAGCCATGTTACAGGGTCTAACTATGGCTACACCTTC. The V call is TRBV4-1, the J call TRBJ1-2; TRBD1 is a possible D gene (6 bases). Germline values: CDR1 MGHRA, CDR2 YSYEKL. The CDR3 is made up of 15 amino acids. Between the trimmed V and J ends, which lost 3 bases and 0 bases, there was a span of 11 bases.

For the CDR3, the DNA is TGTGCCAGCAGCTTCCAGGGGTCTATGTATGAGCAGTTCTTC. Its protein product is CASSFQGSMYEQFF. The V call is TRBV7-2, the J call TRBJ2-1; D might be TRBD1 (6 bases). The V end lost 3 bases, the J end lost 8 bases, and 14 bases lay between the germline ends. The CDR3 sequence is 14 residues long. In germline, CDR1 is SGHTA, CDR2 FQGNSA.

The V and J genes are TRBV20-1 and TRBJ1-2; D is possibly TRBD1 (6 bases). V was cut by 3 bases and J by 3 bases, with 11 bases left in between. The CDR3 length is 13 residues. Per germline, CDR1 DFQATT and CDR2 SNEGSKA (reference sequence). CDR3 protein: CSASAWTDYGYTF. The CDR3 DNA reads TGCAGTGCTAGTGCGTGGACAGACTATGGCTACACCTTC.

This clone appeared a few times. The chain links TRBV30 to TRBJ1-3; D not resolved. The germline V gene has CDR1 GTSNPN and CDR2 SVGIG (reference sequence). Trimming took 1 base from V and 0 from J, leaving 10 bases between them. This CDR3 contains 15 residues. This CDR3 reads CAWSEFRGSGNTIYF. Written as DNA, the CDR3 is TGTGCCTGGAGTGAATTTCGGGGCTCTGGAAACACCATATATTTT.

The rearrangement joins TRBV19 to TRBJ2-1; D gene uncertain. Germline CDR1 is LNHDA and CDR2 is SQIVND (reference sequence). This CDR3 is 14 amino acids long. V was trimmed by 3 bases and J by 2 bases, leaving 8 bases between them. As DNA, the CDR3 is TGTGCCAGTAGTATGGTTGGCACCTACAATGAGCAGTTCTTC. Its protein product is CASSMVGTYNEQFF.

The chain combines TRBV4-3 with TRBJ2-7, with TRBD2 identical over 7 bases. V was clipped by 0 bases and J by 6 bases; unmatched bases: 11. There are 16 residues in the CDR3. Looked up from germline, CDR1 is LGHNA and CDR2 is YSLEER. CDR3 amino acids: CASSQDGEGGGSEQYF. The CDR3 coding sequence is TGCGCCAGCAGCCAAGATGGGGAGGGTGGTGGATCCGAGCAGTACTTC.

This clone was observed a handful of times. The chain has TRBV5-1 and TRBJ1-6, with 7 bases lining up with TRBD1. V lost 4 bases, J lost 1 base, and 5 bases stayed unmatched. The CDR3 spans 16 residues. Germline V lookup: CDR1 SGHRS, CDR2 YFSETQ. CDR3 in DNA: TGCGCCAGCAGCGCGGACAGGCCGTCCTATAATTCACCCCTCCACTTT. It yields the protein CASSADRPSYNSPLHF.

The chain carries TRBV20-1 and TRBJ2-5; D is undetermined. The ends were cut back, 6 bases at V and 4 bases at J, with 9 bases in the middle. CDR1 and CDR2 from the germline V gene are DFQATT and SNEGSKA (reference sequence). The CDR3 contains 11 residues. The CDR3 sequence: CSAEPGETQYF. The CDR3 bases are TGCAGTGCCGAACCGGGAGAGACCCAGTACTTC.

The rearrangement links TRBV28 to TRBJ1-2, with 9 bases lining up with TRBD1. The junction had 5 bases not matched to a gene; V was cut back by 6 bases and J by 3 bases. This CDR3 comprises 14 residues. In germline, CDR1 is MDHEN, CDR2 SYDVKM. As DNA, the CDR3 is TGTGCCAGCAGACAGGGGGCGGTGTACTATGGCTACACCTTC. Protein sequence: CASRQGAVYYGYTF.

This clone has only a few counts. Here the CDR3 reads CASSIVGLGNQPQHF. In DNA form, the CDR3 reads TGTGCCAGTAGTATAGTGGGGCTTGGCAATCAGCCCCAGCATTTT. The rearrangement links TRBV19 to TRBJ1-5; the D gene is possibly TRBD1 (5 bases). The CDR3 loop spans 15 amino acids. V lost 1 base to trimming and J lost 2 bases, with 9 bases between them. The germline V gene has CDR1 LNHDA and CDR2 SQIVND (reference sequence).

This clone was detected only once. The CDR3 region is CASSRVGTTQETQYF. CDR3 in DNA: TGTGCCAGCAGTCGAGTCGGGACTACCCAAGAGACCCAGTACTTC. This chain uses TRBV11-2 with TRBJ2-5; 7 nucleotides line up with TRBD2. Germline trimming cut 6 bases from V and 1 base from J; bases unmatched to any gene: 8. From germline, CDR1 is SGHAT and CDR2 FQNNGV. The CDR3 contains 15 residues.